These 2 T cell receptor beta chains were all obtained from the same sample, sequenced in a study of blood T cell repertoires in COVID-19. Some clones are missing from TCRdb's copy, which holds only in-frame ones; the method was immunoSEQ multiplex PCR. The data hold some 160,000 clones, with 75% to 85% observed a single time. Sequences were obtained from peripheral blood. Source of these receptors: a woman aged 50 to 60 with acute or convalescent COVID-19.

The CDR3 sequence: CSVSETGSTGELFF. CDR3 DNA sequence: TGCAGCGTTAGTGAGACAGGGAGTACCGGGGAGCTGTTTTTT. The chain carries TRBV29-1 and TRBJ2-2, with TRBD1 identical over 7 bases. The CDR3 contains 14 residues. Germline lookup yields CDR1 SQVTM and CDR2 ANQGSEA. Losses at the gene ends were 5 bases for V and 5 bases for J; bases not matched to a gene: 8.

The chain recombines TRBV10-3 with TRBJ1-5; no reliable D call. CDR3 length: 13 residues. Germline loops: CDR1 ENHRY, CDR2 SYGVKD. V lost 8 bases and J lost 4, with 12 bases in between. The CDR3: CAIASIENQPQHF. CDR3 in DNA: TGTGCCATCGCGAGTATTGAGAATCAGCCCCAGCATTTT.